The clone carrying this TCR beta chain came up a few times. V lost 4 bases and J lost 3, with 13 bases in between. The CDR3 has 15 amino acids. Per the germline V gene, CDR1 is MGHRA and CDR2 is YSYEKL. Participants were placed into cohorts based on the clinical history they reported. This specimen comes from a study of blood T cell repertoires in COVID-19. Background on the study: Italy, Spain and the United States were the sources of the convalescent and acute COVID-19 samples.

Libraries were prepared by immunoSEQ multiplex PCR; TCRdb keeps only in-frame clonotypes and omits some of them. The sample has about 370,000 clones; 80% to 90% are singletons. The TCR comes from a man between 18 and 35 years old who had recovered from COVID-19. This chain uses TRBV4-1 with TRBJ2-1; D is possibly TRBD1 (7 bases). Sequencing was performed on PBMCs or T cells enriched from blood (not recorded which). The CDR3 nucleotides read TGCGCCAGCAGCCTGTCGCAGGGGGGCTACAATGAGCAGTTCTTC. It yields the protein CASSLSQGGYNEQFF.